This TCR beta chain was sequenced during a study of blood T cell repertoires in COVID-19. V lost 7 bases and J 6 bases, leaving 13 bases between the germline ends. The germline gives CDR1 MDHEN, CDR2 SYDVKM. The CDR3 totals 13 residues. TCRdb's copy holds only in-frame clones and misses some; the assay was immunoSEQ multiplex PCR. Of some 100,000 clones listed, approximately 86% are singletons. The sequenced sample was peripheral blood. The chain is built from TRBV28 and TRBJ1-5; D call uncertain. This clonotype was obtained from a woman in her seventies with acute or convalescent COVID-19. The CDR3 DNA follows: TGTGCCAGCACCCCCCCTCGCGGTCAGCCCCAGCATTTT. It translates to CASTPPRGQPQHF. The variable domain in full, with the rest retrieved from reference TRBV28 and TRBJ1-5, is DVKVTQSSRYLVKRTGEKVFLECVQDMDHENMFWYRQDPGLGLRLIYFSYDVKMKEKGDIPEGYSVSREKKERFSLILESASTNQTSMYLCASTPPRGQPQHFGDGTRLSIL.